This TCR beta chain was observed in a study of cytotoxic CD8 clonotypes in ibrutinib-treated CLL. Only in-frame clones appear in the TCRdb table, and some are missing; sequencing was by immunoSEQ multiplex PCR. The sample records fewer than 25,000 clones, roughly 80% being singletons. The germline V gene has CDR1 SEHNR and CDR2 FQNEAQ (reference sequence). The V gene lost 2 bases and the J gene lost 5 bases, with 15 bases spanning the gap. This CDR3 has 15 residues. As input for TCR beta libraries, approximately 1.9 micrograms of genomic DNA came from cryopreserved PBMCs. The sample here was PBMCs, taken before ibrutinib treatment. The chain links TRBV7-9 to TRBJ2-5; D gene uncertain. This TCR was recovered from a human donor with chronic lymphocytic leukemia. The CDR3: CASSLLLGIEETQYF. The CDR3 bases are TGTGCCAGCAGCTTATTGTTGGGGATCGAGGAGACCCAGTACTTC.